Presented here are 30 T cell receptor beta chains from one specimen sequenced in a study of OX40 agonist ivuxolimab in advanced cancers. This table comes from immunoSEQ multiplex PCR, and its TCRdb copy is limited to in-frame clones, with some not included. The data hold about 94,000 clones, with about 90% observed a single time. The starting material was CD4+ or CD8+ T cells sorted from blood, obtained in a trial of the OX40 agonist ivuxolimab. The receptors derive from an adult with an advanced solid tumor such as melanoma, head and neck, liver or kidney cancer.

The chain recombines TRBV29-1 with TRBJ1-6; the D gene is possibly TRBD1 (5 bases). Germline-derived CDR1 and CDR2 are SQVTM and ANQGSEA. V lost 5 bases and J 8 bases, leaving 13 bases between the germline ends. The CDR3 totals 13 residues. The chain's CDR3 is CSVTTGGDSPLHF. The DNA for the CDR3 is TGCAGCGTTACAACAGGTGGGGATTCACCCCTCCACTTT.

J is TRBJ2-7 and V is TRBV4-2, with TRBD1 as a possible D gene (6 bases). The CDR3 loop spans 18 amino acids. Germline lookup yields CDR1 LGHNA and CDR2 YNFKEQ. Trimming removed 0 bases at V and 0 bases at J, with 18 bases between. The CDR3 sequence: CASSQDRAGTTTSYEQYF. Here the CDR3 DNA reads TGTGCCAGCAGCCAAGATAGGGCCGGGACAACGACCTCCTACGAGCAGTACTTC.

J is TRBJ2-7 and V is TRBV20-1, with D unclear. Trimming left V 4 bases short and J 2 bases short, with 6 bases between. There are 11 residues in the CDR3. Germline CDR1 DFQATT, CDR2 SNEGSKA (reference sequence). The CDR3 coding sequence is TGCAGTGCTACGCAGACCTACGAGCAGTACTTC. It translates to CSATQTYEQYF.

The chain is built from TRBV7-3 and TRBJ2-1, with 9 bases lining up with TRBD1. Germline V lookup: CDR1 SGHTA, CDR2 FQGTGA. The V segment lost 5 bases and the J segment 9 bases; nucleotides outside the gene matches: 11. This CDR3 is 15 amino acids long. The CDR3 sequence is CASSLADRGGGEQFF. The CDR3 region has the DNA TGTGCCAGCAGCCTAGCGGACAGGGGAGGAGGTGAGCAGTTCTTC.

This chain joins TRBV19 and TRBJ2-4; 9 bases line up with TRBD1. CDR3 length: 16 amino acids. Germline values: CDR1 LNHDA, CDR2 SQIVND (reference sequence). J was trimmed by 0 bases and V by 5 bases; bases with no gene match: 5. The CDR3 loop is CASSHRGHGAKNIQYF. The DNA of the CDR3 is TGTGCCAGTAGTCACAGGGGGCATGGAGCCAAAAACATTCAGTACTTC.

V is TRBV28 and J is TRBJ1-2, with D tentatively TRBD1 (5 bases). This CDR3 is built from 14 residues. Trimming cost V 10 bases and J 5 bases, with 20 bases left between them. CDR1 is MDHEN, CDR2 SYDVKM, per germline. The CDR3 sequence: CATVGRNTWYGYTF. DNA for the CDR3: TGTGCCACAGTGGGGCGGAATACTTGGTATGGCTACACCTTC.

The CDR3 is CASSQLGPGNGLAGIIDEQFF. CDR3 sequence (DNA): TGCGCCAGCAGTCAATTAGGCCCAGGGAATGGACTAGCGGGAATCATCGATGAGCAGTTCTTC. V is TRBV23-1 and J is TRBJ2-1, with 12 nucleotides matching TRBD2. TRBV23-1 is flagged as an ORF with uncertain function. The trim removed 1 base at V and 8 bases at J, leaving 21 bases unmatched. The CDR3 sequence is 21 residues long.

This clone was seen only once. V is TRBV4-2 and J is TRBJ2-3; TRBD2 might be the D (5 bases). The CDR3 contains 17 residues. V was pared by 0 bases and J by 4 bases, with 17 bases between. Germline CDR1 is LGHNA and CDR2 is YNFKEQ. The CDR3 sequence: CASSQENSSPGADTQYF. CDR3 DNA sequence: TGTGCCAGCAGCCAAGAGAATTCTAGCCCTGGAGCAGATACGCAGTATTTT.

This CDR3 is CAWSHSGPSGGNTIYF. DNA for the CDR3: TGTGCCTGGAGTCATTCGGGACCCTCGGGGGGAAACACCATATATTTT. This sequence joins TRBV30 and TRBJ1-3; weak D call: TRBD1 (5 bases). This CDR3 is 16 amino acids long. Trimming stripped 2 bases from V and 4 bases from J, with 18 bases between. Germline CDR1 reads GTSNPN; CDR2 reads SVGIG (reference sequence). The full variable domain, rest sourced from reference TRBV30 and TRBJ1-3, is SQTIHQWPATLVQPVGSPLSLECTVEGTSNPNLYWYRQAAGRGLQLLFYSVGIGQISSEVPQNLSASRPQDRQFILSSKKLLLSDSGFYLCAWSHSGPSGGNTIYFGEGSWLTVV.

The CDR3 sequence is CASSRQGWDGYTF. In DNA, the CDR3 is TGTGCCAGCAGCCGACAGGGTTGGGATGGCTACACCTTC. J is TRBJ1-2 and V is TRBV7-9; 7 nucleotides align to TRBD1. V shed 5 bases and J 6 bases; nucleotides not matched to a gene: 6. Germline-derived CDR1 and CDR2 are SEHNR and FQNEAQ (reference sequence). The CDR3 runs 13 residues.

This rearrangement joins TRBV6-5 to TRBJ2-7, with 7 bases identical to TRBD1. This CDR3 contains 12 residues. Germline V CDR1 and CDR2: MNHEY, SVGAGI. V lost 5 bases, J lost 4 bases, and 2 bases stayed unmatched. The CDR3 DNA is TGTGCCAGCAGTCGACAGGGTTACGAGCAGTACTTC. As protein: CASSRQGYEQYF.

The CDR3 here is CASSLELNTGELFF. CDR3 nucleotides: TGCGCCAGCAGCTTAGAACTCAACACCGGGGAGCTGTTTTTT. V and J are TRBV5-1 and TRBJ2-2; D is undetermined. The V end lost 2 bases, the J end lost 2 bases, and 7 bases lay between the germline ends. CDR3 length: 14 amino acids. Looked up from germline, CDR1 is SGHRS and CDR2 is YFSETQ.

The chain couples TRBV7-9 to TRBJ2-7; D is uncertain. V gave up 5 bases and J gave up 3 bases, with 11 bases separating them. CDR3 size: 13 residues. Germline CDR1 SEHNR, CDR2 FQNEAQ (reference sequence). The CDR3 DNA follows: TGTGCCAGCAGCCGGACCGGCGACTACGAGCAGTACTTC. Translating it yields CASSRTGDYEQYF.

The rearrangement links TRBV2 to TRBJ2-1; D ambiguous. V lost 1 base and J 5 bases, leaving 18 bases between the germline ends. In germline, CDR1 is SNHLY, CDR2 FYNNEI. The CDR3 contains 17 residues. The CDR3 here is CASSEVSGRVANNEQFF. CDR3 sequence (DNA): TGTGCCAGCAGTGAAGTAAGTGGTAGGGTAGCCAACAATGAGCAGTTCTTC. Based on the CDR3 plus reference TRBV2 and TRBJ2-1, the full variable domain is EPEVTQTPSHQVTQMGQEVILRCVPISNHLYFYWYRQILGQKVEFLVSFYNNEISEKSEIFDDQFSVERPDGSNFTLKIRSTKLEDSAMYFCASSEVSGRVANNEQFFGPGTRLTVL.

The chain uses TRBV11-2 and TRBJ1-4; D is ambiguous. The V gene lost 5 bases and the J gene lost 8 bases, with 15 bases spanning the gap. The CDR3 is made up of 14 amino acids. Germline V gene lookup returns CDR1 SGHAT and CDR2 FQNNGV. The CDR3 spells CASSPQVAREKLFF. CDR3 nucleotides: TGTGCCAGCAGCCCTCAGGTCGCACGGGAAAAACTGTTTTTT.

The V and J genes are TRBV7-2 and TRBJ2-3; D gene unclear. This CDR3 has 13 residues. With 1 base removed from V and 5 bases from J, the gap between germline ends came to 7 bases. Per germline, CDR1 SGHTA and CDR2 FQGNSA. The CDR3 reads CASSLVVQDTQYF. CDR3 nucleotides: TGTGCCAGCAGCTTAGTGGTCCAAGATACGCAGTATTTT.

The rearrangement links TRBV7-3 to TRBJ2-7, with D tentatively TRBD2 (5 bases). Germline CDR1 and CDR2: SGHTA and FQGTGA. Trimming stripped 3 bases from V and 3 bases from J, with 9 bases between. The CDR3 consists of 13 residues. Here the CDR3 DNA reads TGTGCCAGCAGCTTGTCCCGGGACTACGAGCAGTACTTC. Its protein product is CASSLSRDYEQYF.

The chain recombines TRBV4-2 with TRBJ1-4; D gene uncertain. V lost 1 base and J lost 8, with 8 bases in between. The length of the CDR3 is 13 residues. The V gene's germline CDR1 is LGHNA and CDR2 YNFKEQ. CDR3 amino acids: CASSQGREEKLFF. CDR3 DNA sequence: TGTGCCAGCAGCCAAGGCCGGGAAGAAAAACTGTTTTTT.

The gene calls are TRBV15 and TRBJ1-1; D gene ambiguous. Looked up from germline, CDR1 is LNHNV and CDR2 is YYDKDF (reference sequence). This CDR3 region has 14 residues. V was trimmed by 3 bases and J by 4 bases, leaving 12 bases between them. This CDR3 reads CATSRGLFGTEAFF. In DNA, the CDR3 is TGTGCCACCAGCAGGGGCCTGTTCGGCACTGAAGCTTTCTTT. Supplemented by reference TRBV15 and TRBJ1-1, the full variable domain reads DAMVIQNPRYQVTQFGKPVTLSCSQTLNHNVMYWYQQKSSQAPKLLFHYYDKDFNNEADTPDNFQSRRPNTSFCFLDIRSPGLGDTAMYLCATSRGLFGTEAFFGQGTRLTVV.

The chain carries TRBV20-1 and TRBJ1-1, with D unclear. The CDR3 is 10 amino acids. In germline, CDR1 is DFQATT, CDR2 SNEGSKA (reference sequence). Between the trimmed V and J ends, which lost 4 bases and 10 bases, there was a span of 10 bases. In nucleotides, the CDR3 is TGCAGTGCTACCTCGTCGGGAGCTTTCTTT. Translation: CSATSSGAFF.

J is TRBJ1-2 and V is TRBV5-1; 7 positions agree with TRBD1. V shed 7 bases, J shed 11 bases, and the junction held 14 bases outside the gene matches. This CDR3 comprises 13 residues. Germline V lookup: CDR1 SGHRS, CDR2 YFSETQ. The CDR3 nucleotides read TGCGCCAGCGGTGACAGGGTCTCAGCTTTATACACCTTC. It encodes CASGDRVSALYTF.

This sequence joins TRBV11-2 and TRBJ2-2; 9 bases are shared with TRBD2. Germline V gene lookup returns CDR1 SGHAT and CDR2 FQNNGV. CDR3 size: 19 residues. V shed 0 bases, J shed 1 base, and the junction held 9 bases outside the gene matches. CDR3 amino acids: CASSLDLGLATQNTGELFF. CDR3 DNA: TGTGCCAGCAGCTTAGATCTAGGACTAGCGACCCAGAACACCGGGGAGCTGTTTTTT.

The CDR3 reads CASSPGLAGTDTQYF. The CDR3 DNA sequence: TGTGCCAGTAGTCCCGGACTAGCGGGAACTGATACGCAGTATTTT. The chain links TRBV19 to TRBJ2-3; TRBD2 matches at 12 bases. CDR3 length: 15 amino acids. J was trimmed by 6 bases and V by 5 bases; bases with no gene match: 6. Germline V lookup: CDR1 LNHDA, CDR2 SQIVND (reference sequence). Complete variable domain (other parts from reference TRBV19 and TRBJ2-3): DGGITQSPKYLFRKEGQNVTLSCEQNLNHDAMYWYRQDPGQGLRLIYYSQIVNDFQKGDIAEGYSVSREKKESFPLTVTSAQKNPTAFYLCASSPGLAGTDTQYFGPGTRLTVL.

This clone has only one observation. Here the CDR3 reads CASSKGTGGTDTQYF. In nucleotides, the CDR3 is TGTGCCAGCAGCAAAGGGACAGGGGGCACAGATACGCAGTATTTT. The chain has TRBV21-1 and TRBJ2-3; the D segment call TRBD1 is taken from the table without a DNA check. TRBV21-1 is described as a pseudogene. The CDR3 is made up of 15 amino acids.

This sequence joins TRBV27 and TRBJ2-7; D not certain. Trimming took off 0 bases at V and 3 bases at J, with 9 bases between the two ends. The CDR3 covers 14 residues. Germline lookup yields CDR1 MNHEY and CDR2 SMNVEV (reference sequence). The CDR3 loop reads CASSLSYSLYEQYF. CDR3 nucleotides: TGTGCCAGCAGTTTATCCTACTCGCTCTACGAGCAGTACTTC.

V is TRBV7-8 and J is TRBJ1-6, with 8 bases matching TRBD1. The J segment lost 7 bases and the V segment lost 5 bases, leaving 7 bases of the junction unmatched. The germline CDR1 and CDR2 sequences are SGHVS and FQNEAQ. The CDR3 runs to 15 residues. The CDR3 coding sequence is TGTGCCAGCAGCACCTACAGGGGGTCAAATTCACCCCTCCACTTT. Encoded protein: CASSTYRGSNSPLHF.

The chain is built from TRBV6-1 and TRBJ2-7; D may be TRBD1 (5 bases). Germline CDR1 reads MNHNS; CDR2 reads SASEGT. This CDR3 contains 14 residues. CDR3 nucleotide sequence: TGTGTCCCAGGTAGTGCAGGGATTACCTACGAGCAGTACTTC. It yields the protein CVPGSAGITYEQYF.

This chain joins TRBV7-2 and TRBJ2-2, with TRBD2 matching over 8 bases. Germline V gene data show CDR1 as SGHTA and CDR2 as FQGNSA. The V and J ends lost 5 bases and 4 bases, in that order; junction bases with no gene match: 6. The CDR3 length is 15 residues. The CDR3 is CASSQRGGSTGELFF. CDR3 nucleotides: TGTGCCAGCAGCCAACGGGGGGGTAGCACCGGGGAGCTGTTTTTT.

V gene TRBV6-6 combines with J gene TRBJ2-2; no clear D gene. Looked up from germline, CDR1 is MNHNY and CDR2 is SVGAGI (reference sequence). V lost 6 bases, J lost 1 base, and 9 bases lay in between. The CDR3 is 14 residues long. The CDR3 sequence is CASRTQRNTGELFF. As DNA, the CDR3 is TGTGCCAGCAGAACTCAACGGAACACCGGGGAGCTGTTTTTT.

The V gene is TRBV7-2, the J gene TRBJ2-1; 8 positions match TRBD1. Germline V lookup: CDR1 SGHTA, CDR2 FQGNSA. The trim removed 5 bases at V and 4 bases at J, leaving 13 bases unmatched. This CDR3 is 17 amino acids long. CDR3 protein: CASSNIWGTGRYNEQFF. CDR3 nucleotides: TGTGCCAGCAGCAACATCTGGGGGACAGGACGATACAATGAGCAGTTCTTC. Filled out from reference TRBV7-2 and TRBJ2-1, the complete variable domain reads GAGVSQSPSNKVTEKGKDVELRCDPISGHTALYWYRQSLGQGLEFLIYFQGNSAPDKSGLPSDRFSAERTGGSVSTLTIQRTQQEDSAVYLCASSNIWGTGRYNEQFFGPGTRLTVL.